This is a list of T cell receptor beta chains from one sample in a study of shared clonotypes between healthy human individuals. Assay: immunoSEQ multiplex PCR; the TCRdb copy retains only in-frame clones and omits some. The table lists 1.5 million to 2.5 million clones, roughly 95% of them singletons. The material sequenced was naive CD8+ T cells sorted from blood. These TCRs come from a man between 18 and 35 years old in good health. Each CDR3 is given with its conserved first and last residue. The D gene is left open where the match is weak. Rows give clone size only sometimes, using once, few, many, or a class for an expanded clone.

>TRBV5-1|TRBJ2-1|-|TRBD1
CASSLGQGEGEQFF
TGCGCCAGCAGCTTGGGACAGGGCGAGGGTGAGCAGTTCTTC
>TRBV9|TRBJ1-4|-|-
CASSARPTQDATNEKLFF
TGTGCCAGCAGCGCCCGGCCGACACAAGATGCAACTAATGAAAAACTGTTTTTT
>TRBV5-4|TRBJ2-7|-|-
CASSSRDTYEQYF
TGTGCCAGCAGCTCCCGGGACACCTACGAGCAGTACTTC
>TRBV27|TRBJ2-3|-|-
CASSLYTDTQYF
TGTGCCAGCAGTTTATACACAGATACGCAGTATTTT
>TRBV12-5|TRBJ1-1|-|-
CASGLVVGREMNTEAFF
TGTGCTAGTGGTTTGGTAGTCGGAAGAGAAATGAACACTGAAGCTTTCTTT
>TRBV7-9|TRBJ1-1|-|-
CASSPSQIGGAYTEAFF
TGTGCCAGCAGCCCCTCCCAGATTGGGGGCGCTTACACTGAAGCTTTCTTT
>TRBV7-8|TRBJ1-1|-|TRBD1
CASSATRDRGSTEAFF
TGTGCCAGCAGCGCGACGCGGGACAGGGGGAGCACTGAAGCTTTCTTT
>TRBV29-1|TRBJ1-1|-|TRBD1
CSVATIQGRENTEAFF
TGCAGCGTTGCCACAATACAGGGGCGGGAGAACACTGAAGCTTTCTTT
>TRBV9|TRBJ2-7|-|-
CASSVAGVDYEQYF
TGTGCCAGCAGCGTAGCCGGGGTTGACTACGAGCAGTACTTC
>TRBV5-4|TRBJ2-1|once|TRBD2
CASSFQAGAYNEQFF
TGTGCCAGCAGCTTTCAAGCGGGGGCCTACAATGAGCAGTTCTTC
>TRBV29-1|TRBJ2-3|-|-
CSVDITSTDTQYF
TGCAGCGTTGACATAACTAGCACAGATACGCAGTATTTT
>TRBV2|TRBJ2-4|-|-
CASSDGGTFKNIQYF
TGTGCCAGCAGTGACGGAGGGACATTCAAAAACATTCAGTACTTC
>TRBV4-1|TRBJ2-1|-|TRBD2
CASSQDGIAGLEQFF
TGCGCCAGCAGCCAAGATGGGATAGCGGGCCTTGAGCAGTTCTTC
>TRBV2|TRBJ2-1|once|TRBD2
CASSEWVLGEAGGPDEQFF
TGTGCCAGCAGTGAATGGGTTCTGGGCGAAGCGGGAGGGCCTGATGAGCAGTTCTTC
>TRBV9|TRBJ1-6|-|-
CASSVGGGSPLHF
TGTGCCAGCAGCGTAGGAGGGGGTTCACCCCTCCACTTT
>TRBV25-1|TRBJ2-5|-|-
CASSDIEGGETQYF
TGTGCCAGCAGTGATATCGAGGGTGGGGAGACCCAGTACTTC
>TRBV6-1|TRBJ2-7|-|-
CASSIRGPYEQYF
TGTGCCAGCAGTATACGGGGCCCCTACGAGCAGTACTTC
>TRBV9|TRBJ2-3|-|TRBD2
CASSVAGGVTDTQYF
TGTGCCAGCAGCGTAGCGGGGGGGGTCACAGATACGCAGTATTTT
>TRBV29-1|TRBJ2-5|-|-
CSVGKNLRETQYF
TGCAGCGTGGGGAAGAATCTTCGGGAGACCCAGTACTTC
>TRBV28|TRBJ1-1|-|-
CASSLSLRLNTEAFF
TGTGCCAGCAGTTTGTCTTTGAGGTTAAACACTGAAGCTTTCTTT
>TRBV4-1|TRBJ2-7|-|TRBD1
CASSQEGATGLIAYEQYF
TGCGCCAGCAGCCAAGAAGGAGCGACAGGGCTTATCGCCTACGAGCAGTACTTC
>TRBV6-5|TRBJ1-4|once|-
CASAPDPRSEKLFF
TGTGCCAGCGCACCCGACCCCAGGAGTGAAAAACTGTTTTTT
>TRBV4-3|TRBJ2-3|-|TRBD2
CASRQSTGLAGADTQYF
TGCGCCAGCAGACAGTCAACCGGACTAGCGGGAGCAGATACGCAGTATTTT
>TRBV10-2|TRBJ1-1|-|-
CASRGGPIEAFF
TGCGCCAGCAGAGGAGGGCCCATCGAAGCTTTCTTT
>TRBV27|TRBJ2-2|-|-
CASSPVVRSGPGELFF
TGTGCCAGCAGTCCCGTGGTTCGTAGTGGCCCCGGGGAGCTGTTTTTT
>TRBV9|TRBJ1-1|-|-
CASSAGQLNTEAFF
TGTGCCAGCAGTGCCGGACAGCTGAACACTGAAGCTTTCTTT
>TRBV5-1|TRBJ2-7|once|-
CASSLEVSGYEQYF
TGCGCCAGCAGCTTGGAAGTAAGCGGGTACGAGCAGTACTTC
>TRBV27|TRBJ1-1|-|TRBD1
CASSFSQGANTEAFF
TGTGCCAGCAGTTTTTCACAGGGGGCGAACACTGAAGCTTTCTTT
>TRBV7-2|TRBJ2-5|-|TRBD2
CASTGPSGFQETQYF
TGTGCCAGCACCGGACCTAGCGGGTTCCAAGAGACCCAGTACTTC
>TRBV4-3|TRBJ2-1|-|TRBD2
CASSQVAGTSYNEQFF
TGCGCCAGCAGCCAAGTAGCGGGTACCTCCTACAATGAGCAGTTCTTC
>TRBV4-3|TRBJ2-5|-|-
CASSRLLAHQETQYF
TGCGCCAGCAGCCGACTGCTAGCGCACCAAGAGACCCAGTACTTC
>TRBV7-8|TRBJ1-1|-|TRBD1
CASSLGQGAGGRLNTEAFF
TGTGCCAGCAGCCTCGGACAGGGGGCAGGAGGGCGGTTGAACACTGAAGCTTTCTTT
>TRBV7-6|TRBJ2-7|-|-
CASSRYPGPNSYEQYF
TGTGCCAGCAGCCGATATCCTGGACCTAACTCCTACGAGCAGTACTTC
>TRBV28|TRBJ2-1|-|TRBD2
CASSLPSGSGGYNEQFF
TGTGCCAGCAGTTTGCCTAGCGGGAGCGGAGGGTACAATGAGCAGTTCTTC
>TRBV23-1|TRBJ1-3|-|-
CASSRPTAFGNTIYF
TGCGCCAGCAGTCGGCCAACGGCATTCGGAAACACCATATATTTT
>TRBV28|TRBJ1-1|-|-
CASSLWGSGTEAFF
TGTGCCAGCAGTCTTTGGGGGTCGGGCACTGAAGCTTTCTTT
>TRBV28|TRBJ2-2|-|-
CASSPRSLRDTGELFF
TGTGCCAGCAGTCCGCGATCGTTGAGGGACACCGGGGAGCTGTTTTTT
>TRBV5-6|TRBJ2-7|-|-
CATQLGPGLSHYEQYF
TGTGCCACCCAGCTTGGACCAGGTCTTTCCCACTACGAGCAGTACTTC
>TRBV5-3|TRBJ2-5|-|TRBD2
CARSSAGSGRYQETQYF
TGTGCCAGAAGCTCTGCGGGTAGCGGGAGGTACCAAGAGACCCAGTACTTC
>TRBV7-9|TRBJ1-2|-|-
CASSLDPTIWYTF
TGTGCCAGCAGCTTAGACCCAACGATCTGGTACACCTTC
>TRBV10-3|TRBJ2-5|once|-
CAISESPGAETQYF
TGTGCCATCAGTGAGTCGCCAGGGGCAGAGACCCAGTACTTC
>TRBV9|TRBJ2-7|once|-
CASSPYRAPYEQYF
TGTGCCAGCAGCCCTTACAGGGCACCCTACGAGCAGTACTTC
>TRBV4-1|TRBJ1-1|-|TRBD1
CASSLSRQTLGQGVGNTEAFF
TGCGCCAGCAGCCTAAGTCGGCAAACCCTAGGACAGGGGGTTGGGAACACTGAAGCTTTCTTT
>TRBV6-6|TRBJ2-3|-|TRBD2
CASSSGEVAGDTQYF
TGTGCCAGCAGTTCGGGAGAGGTAGCGGGAGATACGCAGTATTTT
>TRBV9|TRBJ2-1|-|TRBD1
CASSGIVGQGFYNEQFF
TGTGCCAGCAGCGGGATAGTGGGACAGGGGTTCTACAATGAGCAGTTCTTC
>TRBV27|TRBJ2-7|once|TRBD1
CASSLGTGVYEQYF
TGTGCCAGCAGTTTGGGGACAGGGGTCTACGAGCAGTACTTC
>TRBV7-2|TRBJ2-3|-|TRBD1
CASSPWTGGIADTQYF
TGTGCCAGCAGCCCCTGGACAGGGGGCATCGCAGATACGCAGTATTTT
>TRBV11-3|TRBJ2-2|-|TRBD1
CASSTSQGFNTGELFF
TGTGCCAGCAGCACCTCACAGGGGTTCAACACCGGGGAGCTGTTTTTT
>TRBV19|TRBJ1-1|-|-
CASSIEEYTEAFF
TGTGCCAGTAGTATAGAGGAGTACACTGAAGCTTTCTTT
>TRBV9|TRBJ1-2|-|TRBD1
CASSTLGQGLDGYTF
TGTGCCAGCAGCACCCTCGGACAGGGTCTGGATGGCTACACCTTC
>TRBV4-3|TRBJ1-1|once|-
CASSQDAGGGSEAFF
TGCGCCAGCAGCCAAGATGCCGGGGGAGGCTCTGAAGCTTTCTTT
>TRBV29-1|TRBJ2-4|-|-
CSVEGGRGIQYF
TGCAGCGTTGAAGGAGGGCGAGGGATTCAGTACTTC
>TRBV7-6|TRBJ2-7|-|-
CASSPGLGNEQYF
TGTGCCAGCAGCCCGGGACTCGGGAACGAGCAGTACTTC
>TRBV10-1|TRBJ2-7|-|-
CASSEAGFHEQYF
TGCGCCAGCAGTGAGGCTGGGTTCCACGAGCAGTACTTC
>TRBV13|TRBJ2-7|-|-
CASSSRSSYEQYF
TGTGCCAGCAGCTCCAGGAGCTCCTACGAGCAGTACTTC
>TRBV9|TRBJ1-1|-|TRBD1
CASSAGTELEAFF
TGTGCCAGCAGCGCAGGGACAGAACTTGAAGCTTTCTTT
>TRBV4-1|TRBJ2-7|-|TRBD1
CASSLFHRTGNILEQYF
TGCGCCAGCAGCCTTTTCCACCGGACAGGGAACATCCTTGAGCAGTACTTC